Below, one T cell receptor beta chain is given with its context. The data belong to a study of blood T cell repertoires in COVID-19. Study-wide background: The United States, Italy and Spain provided the acute and convalescent COVID-19 samples.

Study processing details: Amplification of reference gene primers was used by the study to estimate nucleated cell counts. Data came from immunoSEQ multiplex PCR; TCRdb stores just in-frame clones and leaves some out. V, J and clone size are taken as reported in that table, and D and trimming were inferred from the DNA itself. This repertoire shows about 200,000 clones, 85% found once; its top ten account for 4% to 5%. The CDR3 runs 16 residues. Germline CDR1 and CDR2: LGHDT and YNNKEL (reference sequence). J gave up 10 bases and V 0 bases, and 14 bases lay outside the gene matches. The chain is built from TRBV3-1 (or the pseudogene TRBV3-2) and TRBJ1-1; TRBD1 agrees at 7 bases. Sequenced sample: peripheral blood. The source of this sequence is a woman aged 80 or over with acute or convalescent COVID-19. CDR3 nucleotides: TGTGCCAGCAGCCAAGATAGACAGGGAGGCCCCAAGGTAGCTTTCTTT. This sequence encodes CASSQDRQGGPKVAFF.